This entry lists 20 T cell receptor beta chains sequenced from one sample in a study of OX40 agonist ivuxolimab in advanced cancers. Measured with immunoSEQ multiplex PCR; TCRdb has only the in-frame clones, and not every one. The sample yields about 45,000 clones, around nine tenths seen once. The sample was CD4+ or CD8+ T cells sorted from blood, taken in a trial of the OX40 agonist ivuxolimab. The receptors were sampled from an adult with an advanced solid tumor such as melanoma, head and neck, liver or kidney cancer.

The CDR3 DNA follows: TGTGCCAGCAGCTTGACAGGGAGAGAGACCCAGTACTTC. The encoded protein is CASSLTGRETQYF. V and J are TRBV5-6 and TRBJ2-5; tentative D call: TRBD1 (6 bases). Germline CDR1 is SGHDT and CDR2 is YYEEEE. There are 13 residues in the CDR3. V was trimmed by 1 base and J by 4 bases, leaving 8 bases between them.

The V call is TRBV5-5, the J call TRBJ2-1; D might be TRBD1 or TRBD2, each matching 5 bases. The CDR3 totals 15 residues. V lost 2 bases to trimming and J lost 8 bases, with 17 bases between them. CDR1 and CDR2 from the germline V gene are SGHKS and YYEKEE (reference sequence). The CDR3 DNA reads as TGTGCCAGCAGCTTTACCGGGACCCGTGGGGATGAGCAGTTCTTC. Amino acid sequence: CASSFTGTRGDEQFF.

This clone appeared a single time. The chain combines TRBV5-1 with TRBJ1-1, with 8 bases fitting TRBD1. J gave up 4 bases and V 4 bases, and 9 bases lay outside the gene matches. CDR1 is SGHRS and CDR2 is YFSETQ in the germline V gene. The CDR3 extends over 15 amino acids. The CDR3 nucleotides are TGCGCCAGCAGCATCGGGGCAACAGGGGGCACTGAAGCTTTCTTT. It yields the protein CASSIGATGGTEAFF. The variable domain in full, with the rest retrieved from reference TRBV5-1 and TRBJ1-1, is KAGVTQTPRYLIKTRGQQVTLSCSPISGHRSVSWYQQTPGQGLQFLFEYFSETQRNKGNFPGRFSGRQFSNSRSEMNVSTLELGDSALYLCASSIGATGGTEAFFGQGTRLTVV.

The CDR3 is CASRLGDTQYF. CDR3 in DNA: TGTGCCAGCAGACTAGGTGATACGCAGTATTTT. The chain links TRBV28 to TRBJ2-3; D possibly corresponds to TRBD2 (5 bases). Trimming left V 6 bases short and J 6 bases short, with 7 bases between. The CDR3 covers 11 residues. Germline CDR1 is MDHEN and CDR2 is SYDVKM. The variable domain in full, with the rest retrieved from reference TRBV28 and TRBJ2-3, is DVKVTQSSRYLVKRTGEKVFLECVQDMDHENMFWYRQDPGLGLRLIYFSYDVKMKEKGDIPEGYSVSREKKERFSLILESASTNQTSMYLCASRLGDTQYFGPGTRLTVL.

V and J are TRBV27 and TRBJ2-2; 9 nucleotides match TRBD2. There are 17 residues in the CDR3. V was pared by 4 bases and J by 6 bases, with 12 bases of the junction left unmatched. From germline, CDR1 is MNHEY and CDR2 SMNVEV (reference sequence). The CDR3 DNA reads TGTGCCAGCAGTTGGTTGATAGCGGGAGTTAGGGCCGGGGAGCTGTTTTTT. This codes for CASSWLIAGVRAGELFF.

V and J are TRBV5-1 and TRBJ2-4; 9 bases line up with TRBD1. V was clipped by 0 bases and J by 5 bases; unmatched bases: 0. From germline, CDR1 is SGHRS and CDR2 YFSETQ. This CDR3 has 14 amino acids. The CDR3 bases are TGCGCCAGCAGCTTGGACAGGGGGCAAAACATTCAGTACTTC. Its protein product is CASSLDRGQNIQYF.

This clone was recorded a few times. V gene TRBV28 combines with J gene TRBJ2-5, with D possibly being TRBD2 (5 bases). CDR1 and CDR2 (germline): MDHEN, SYDVKM. Trimming removed 7 bases at V and 3 bases at J, with 6 bases between. The CDR3 extends over 11 amino acids. The CDR3 DNA sequence: TGTGCCAGCATGAGGGAAGAGACCCAGTACTTC. This encodes CASMREETQYF.

The V and J genes are TRBV28 and TRBJ2-1, with unresolved D. The CDR3 loop spans 16 amino acids. CDR1 MDHEN and CDR2 SYDVKM come from the germline V gene. V was trimmed by 2 bases and J by 5 bases, leaving 16 bases between them. Written as DNA, the CDR3 is TGTGCCAGCAGTTTAACCTTCGCTCGGCCCAACAATGAGCAGTTCTTC. Translated, it gives CASSLTFARPNNEQFF.

The gene calls are TRBV25-1 and TRBJ1-4, with no clear D. Germline V gene lookup returns CDR1 MGHDK and CDR2 SYGVNS. The CDR3 extends over 15 amino acids. Trimming took 0 bases from V and 2 from J, leaving 7 bases between them. The CDR3 protein is CASSEYSFTNEKLFF. The CDR3 nucleotides read TGTGCCAGCAGTGAATATAGCTTCACTAATGAAAAACTGTTTTTT. The full variable domain, in which reference TRBV25-1 and TRBJ1-4 provide the parts outside the CDR3, is EADIYQTPRYLVIGTGKKITLECSQTMGHDKMYWYQQDPGMELHLIHYSYGVNSTEKGDLSSESTVSRIRTEHFPLTLESARPSHTSQYLCASSEYSFTNEKLFFGSGTQLSVL.

The rearrangement uses TRBV6-1 and TRBJ2-7, with TRBD1 as a possible D gene (5 bases). The CDR3 covers 14 residues. Per germline, CDR1 MNHNS and CDR2 SASEGT. Trimming removed 3 bases from V and 5 bases from J, with 14 bases in between. The DNA for the CDR3 is TGTGCCAGCAGTGATCGGCAGGGTTATCACGAGCAGTACTTC. This encodes CASSDRQGYHEQYF.

The CDR3 DNA reads as TGTGCCAGTAAAATTGGAGGGGATGGGGCCAACGTCCTGACTTTC. Its protein product is CASKIGGDGANVLTF. The chain joins TRBV19 to TRBJ2-6, with a possible D match to TRBD2 (6 bases). V lost 7 bases, J lost 3 bases, and 13 bases lay in between. This CDR3 contains 15 residues. CDR1 LNHDA and CDR2 SQIVND come from the germline V gene (reference sequence).

The chain couples TRBV5-8 to TRBJ2-7; a weak D match, TRBD2 (6 bases). V dropped 1 base and J dropped 5 bases, with 13 bases sitting between them. There are 14 residues in the CDR3. Germline-derived CDR1 and CDR2 are SGHTS and YDEGEE. In DNA form, the CDR3 reads TGTGCCAGCAGCTTGCGGGAGTGGCCGGACGAGCAGTACTTC. Its translation: CASSLREWPDEQYF.

V gene TRBV18 combines with J gene TRBJ2-2, with D possibly being TRBD1 (7 bases). Trimming left V 5 bases short and J 1 base short, with 11 bases between. This CDR3 is built from 15 residues. Germline-derived CDR1 and CDR2 are KGHSH and LQKENI. CDR3: CASSSGGLNTGELFF. The CDR3 nucleotides are TGTGCCAGCTCATCAGGGGGACTGAACACCGGGGAGCTGTTTTTT. Together with reference TRBV18 and TRBJ2-2, the CDR3 gives the full variable domain: NAGVMQNPRHLVRRRGQEARLRCSPMKGHSHVYWYRQLPEEGLKFMVYLQKENIIDESGMPKERFSAEFPKEGPSILRIQQVVRGDSAAYFCASSSGGLNTGELFFGEGSRLTVL.

The chain carries TRBV4-2 and TRBJ1-2; TRBD1 aligns across 11 bases. Looked up from germline, CDR1 is LGHNA and CDR2 is YNFKEQ. V dropped 1 base and J dropped 2; count of bases not matched to a gene: 3. The CDR3 runs to 16 residues. The CDR3 nucleotides read TGTGCCAGCAGCCAAGCGGGACAGGGGGAAAACTATGGCTACACCTTC. As protein: CASSQAGQGENYGYTF.

This sequence joins TRBV7-9 and TRBJ2-1; D is possibly TRBD1 (7 bases). Trimming cost V 1 base and J 9 bases, with 16 bases left between them. This CDR3 spans 15 amino acids. The germline CDR1 and CDR2 sequences are SEHNR and FQNEAQ (reference sequence). CDR3 amino acids: CASSLGPGGSGEQFF. The CDR3 nucleotides are TGTGCCAGCAGCTTAGGGCCAGGGGGGTCTGGTGAGCAGTTCTTC.

The gene calls are TRBV4-2 and TRBJ1-1; a weak D match, TRBD1 (5 bases). The CDR3 is 14 amino acids. Germline V gives CDR1 LGHNA, CDR2 YNFKEQ. Trimming removed 0 bases at V and 4 bases at J, with 9 bases between. CDR3 loop: CASSQERGRTEAFF. CDR3 in DNA: TGTGCCAGCAGCCAAGAGAGGGGTCGCACTGAAGCTTTCTTT.

This chain uses TRBV5-6 with TRBJ2-5; 9 bases map to TRBD2. V was pared by 4 bases and J by 5 bases, with 12 bases of the junction left unmatched. Germline CDR1 reads SGHDT; CDR2 reads YYEEEE. The CDR3 consists of 16 residues. The CDR3 loop reads CASSRFRVAGDETQYF. CDR3 bases: TGTGCCAGCAGCCGGTTTAGGGTAGCGGGAGATGAGACCCAGTACTTC.

This clone was seen just once. The CDR3 spells CASSKGLALNTDTQYF. The CDR3 DNA reads TGCGCCAGCAGCAAAGGACTGGCCCTCAACACAGATACGCAGTATTTT. The V gene is TRBV5-1, the J gene TRBJ2-3, with a tentative D call TRBD2 (5 bases). This CDR3 is 16 amino acids long. V lost 4 bases, J lost 2 bases, and 17 bases lay in between. Germline-derived CDR1 and CDR2 are SGHRS and YFSETQ.

This clone was observed a single time. The chain carries TRBV10-3 and TRBJ1-1, with D perhaps TRBD1 (5 bases). The CDR3 length is 14 residues. V shed 7 bases and J shed 5 bases, with 17 bases lying between them. The germline V gene has CDR1 ENHRY and CDR2 SYGVKD. In DNA, the CDR3 is TGTGCCATCAAAGGTGAGAAGGGGAGTACTGAAGCTTTCTTT. Encoded protein: CAIKGEKGSTEAFF.

The chain combines TRBV6-5 with TRBJ2-7; 14 bases fit TRBD2. CDR3 length: 14 amino acids. Germline CDR1 MNHEY, CDR2 SVGAGI. V shed 10 bases and J 6 bases; nucleotides not matched to a gene: 8. The CDR3 region has the DNA TGTGCCACCAGACTAGCGGGAGGGTTTTTCGAGCAGTACTTC. This codes for CATRLAGGFFEQYF.